The 15 T cell receptor beta chains reported below all come from one sample, sequenced in a study of Graves' ophthalmopathy and Graves' hyperthyroidism. TCR beta CDR3 amplification used RNA transcripts. Scientists carried out first-round RT-PCR using HTBI primers and then a second-round multiplex PCR. A single record per CDR3 protein comes from TCRdb applying MiXCR to the multiplex PCR reads. The table lists 400,000 or so distinct CDR3 sequences, approximately 15% of them singletons, with roughly 7% in the top ten. The sequencing input was peripheral blood. The receptors shown here come from a woman younger than 35 with stable Graves' hyperthyroidism.

On this clonotype: A much bigger clone sits one base away, suggesting this may be a read error. The chain combines TRBV7-9 with TRBJ1-1, with 12 bases that match TRBD1. The CDR3 covers 13 residues. CDR1 is SEHNR and CDR2 is FQNEAQ in the germline V gene (reference sequence). CDR3 in amino acids: CASSGTGGPEACF. In DNA form, the CDR3 reads TGTGCCAGCAGCGGGACAGGGGGCCCTGAAGCTTGCTTT.

The V call is TRBV10-3, the J call TRBJ1-3; D not certain. V lost 9 bases, J lost 4 bases, and 7 bases lay in between. This CDR3 is 11 amino acids long. CDR1 is ENHRY and CDR2 is SYGVKD in the germline V gene. The DNA for the CDR3 is TGTGCCATGGGTCTCGGAAACACCATATATTTT. The encoded protein is CAMGLGNTIYF.

J is TRBJ2-7 and V is TRBV6-1, with 10 bases that match TRBD1. The CDR3 extends over 15 amino acids. Germline V gene data show CDR1 as MNHNS and CDR2 as SASEGT. The J segment lost 3 bases and the V segment lost 6 bases, leaving 8 bases of the junction unmatched. The CDR3 region is CASSKGQGFLYEQYF. The CDR3 nucleotides are TGTGCCAGCAGCAAGGGACAGGGGTTTCTCTACGAGCAGTACTTC.

The CDR3 bases are TGTGCCAGCAGTTATTCACTGGGATTGGATGGCTACACCTTC. It yields the protein CASSYSLGLDGYTF. The chain couples TRBV6-2 or TRBV6-3 to TRBJ1-2; D gene unclear. Germline lookup yields CDR1 MNHEY and CDR2 SVGEGT. This CDR3 is 14 amino acids long. V was clipped by 3 bases and J by 6 bases, with 14 bases between them.

This clonotype was seen at least ten times. CDR3: CASSSHMNTEAFF. For the CDR3, the DNA is TGTGCCAGCAGCTCCCACATGAACACTGAAGCTTTCTTT. This chain uses TRBV7-3 with TRBJ1-1, with D unclear. Germline V lookup: CDR1 SGHTA, CDR2 FQGTGA. The CDR3 loop spans 13 amino acids. Trimming stripped 4 bases from V and 0 bases from J, with 6 bases between.

This clonotype was observed at least ten times. The chain recombines TRBV10-2 with TRBJ2-4; perhaps TRBD1 as D (5 bases). Trimming left V 2 bases short and J 0 bases short, with 11 bases between. The CDR3 has 16 amino acids. Germline V CDR1 and CDR2: WSHSY, SAAADI. The CDR3 DNA follows: TGCGCCAGCAGTGAGGGGCGGACACTAGCCAAAAACATTCAGTACTTC. The encoded protein is CASSEGRTLAKNIQYF.

This clonotype was counted at least ten times. This chain joins TRBV6-1 and TRBJ1-2; unclear D gene. The V gene's germline CDR1 is MNHNS and CDR2 SASEGT. V was clipped by 0 bases and J by 2 bases, with 19 bases between them. The CDR3 loop spans 18 amino acids. The CDR3 loop is CASSEASTPREGNYGYTF. The CDR3 nucleotides read TGTGCCAGCAGTGAAGCCTCGACTCCCAGAGAGGGAAACTATGGCTACACCTTC.

This clonotype was recorded many times. The chain has TRBV6-5 and TRBJ2-5; tentative D call: TRBD1 (6 bases). Per germline, CDR1 MNHEY and CDR2 SVGAGI. V dropped 0 bases and J dropped 2 bases, with 7 bases sitting between them. CDR3 length: 14 residues. The CDR3 loop reads CASSYSQGQETQYF. CDR3 in DNA: TGTGCCAGCAGTTACTCGCAGGGGCAAGAGACCCAGTACTTC.

This clonotype was seen repeatedly, ten times or more. The V and J genes are TRBV19 and TRBJ1-6, with no clear D. Deletions cut 7 bases from V and 0 bases from J, with 10 bases between. CDR3 length equals 15 residues. Germline loops: CDR1 LNHDA, CDR2 SQIVND (reference sequence). The CDR3 DNA reads as TGTGCCAGTACCCCGAGGAGCTCCTATAATTCACCCCTCCACTTT. It codes for CASTPRSSYNSPLHF.

This clonotype occurred many times. At one end the junction does not follow the germline gene, possibly because of a read error. The chain joins TRBV5-1 to TRBJ1-1; D not certain. This CDR3 is built from 14 residues. Per the germline V gene, CDR1 is SGHRS and CDR2 is YFSETQ. DNA for the CDR3: TGTGCCAGCAGTCTTGCAGGACCGAACACTGAAGCTTTCTTT. Encoded protein: CASSLAGPNTEAFF.

The chain carries TRBV20-1 and TRBJ2-5; 10 bases fit TRBD1. Germline CDR1 is DFQATT and CDR2 is SNEGSKA (reference sequence). This CDR3 has 18 residues. J gave up 5 bases and V 1 base, and 16 bases lay outside the gene matches. In DNA, the CDR3 is TGCAGTGCTAGAGTTGGTTCCTTGGGACAGGGGATGGGGGAGACCCAGTACTTC. Its translation is CSARVGSLGQGMGETQYF.

This clonotype showed up many times. V gene TRBV20-1 combines with J gene TRBJ1-1, with D tentatively TRBD1 (5 bases). Germline assignment: CDR1 DFQATT and CDR2 SNEGSKA (reference sequence). The CDR3 has 13 residues. V lost 1 base, J lost 2 bases, and 8 bases lay in between. The CDR3, as DNA: TGCAGTGCTAGAGGACAGTTTAACACTGAAGCTTTCTTT. Its protein is CSARGQFNTEAFF.

This clonotype occurred a few times. This sequence may be a read error, since a much larger clone differs from it by one base. This chain uses TRBV11-2 with TRBJ1-6; D perhaps matches TRBD1 (5 bases). The germline V gene encodes CDR1 SGHAT and CDR2 FQNNGV. The CDR3 sequence is 14 residues long. The CDR3 sequence is CASTSWVGDSHLHF. For the CDR3, the DNA is TGTGCCAGCACCTCTTGGGTAGGGGATTCACACCTCCACTTT.

This clonotype has only a few counts. Possible read error: a much larger clone is one base away. The V call is TRBV27, the J call TRBJ2-5, with TRBD1 identical over 8 bases. The CDR3 totals 16 residues. Germline values: CDR1 MNHEY, CDR2 SMNVEV (reference sequence). CDR3 bases: TGTGCCAGCAGGCTGACCACAGGGGGAGCCCAAGAGGCCCAGTACTTC. It codes for CASRLTTGGAQEAQYF.

This clonotype was counted at least ten times. The genes are TRBV11-2 and TRBJ1-6; D is uncertain. Germline values: CDR1 SGHAT, CDR2 FQNNGV. The germline V and J ends were trimmed by 4 bases and 10 bases, with 8 bases remaining between them. This CDR3 has 12 amino acids. The CDR3: CASSSNMSPLHF. The CDR3 DNA is TGTGCCAGCAGCTCAAACATGTCACCCCTCCACTTT. Full variable domain (rest looked up from reference TRBV11-2 and TRBJ1-6): EAGVAQSPRYKIIEKRQSVAFWCNPISGHATLYWYQQILGQGPKLLIQFQNNGVVDDSQLPKDRFSAERLKGVDSTLKIQPAKLEDSAVYLCASSSNMSPLHFGNGTRLTVT.